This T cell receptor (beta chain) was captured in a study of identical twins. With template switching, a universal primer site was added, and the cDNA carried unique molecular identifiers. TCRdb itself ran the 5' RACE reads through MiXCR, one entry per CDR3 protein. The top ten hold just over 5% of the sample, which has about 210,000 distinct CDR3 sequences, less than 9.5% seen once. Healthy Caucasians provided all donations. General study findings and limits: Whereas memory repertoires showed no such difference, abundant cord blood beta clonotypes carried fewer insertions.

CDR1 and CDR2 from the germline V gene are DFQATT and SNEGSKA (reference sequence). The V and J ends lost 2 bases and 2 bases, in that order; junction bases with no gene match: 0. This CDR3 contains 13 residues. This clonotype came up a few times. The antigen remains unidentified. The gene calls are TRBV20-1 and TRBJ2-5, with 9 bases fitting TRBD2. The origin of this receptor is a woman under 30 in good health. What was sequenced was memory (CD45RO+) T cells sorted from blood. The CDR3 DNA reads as TGCAGTGCTAGACTAGCGGGGCAAGAGACCCAGTACTTC. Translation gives CSARLAGQETQYF.